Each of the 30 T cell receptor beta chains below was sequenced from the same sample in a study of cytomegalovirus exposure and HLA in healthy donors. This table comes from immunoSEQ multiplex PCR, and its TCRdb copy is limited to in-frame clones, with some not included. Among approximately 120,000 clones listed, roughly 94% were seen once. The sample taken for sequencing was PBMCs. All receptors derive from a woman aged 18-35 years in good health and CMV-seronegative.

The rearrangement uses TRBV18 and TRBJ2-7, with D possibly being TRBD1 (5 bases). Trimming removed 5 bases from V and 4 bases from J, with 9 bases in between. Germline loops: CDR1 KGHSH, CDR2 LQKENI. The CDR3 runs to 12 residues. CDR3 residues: CASSATVYEQYF. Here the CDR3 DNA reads TGTGCCAGCTCAGCGACAGTGTACGAGCAGTACTTC.

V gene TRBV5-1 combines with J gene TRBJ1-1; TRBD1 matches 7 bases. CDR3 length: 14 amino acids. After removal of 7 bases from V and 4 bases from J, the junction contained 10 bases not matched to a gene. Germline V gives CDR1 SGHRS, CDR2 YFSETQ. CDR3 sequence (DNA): TGCGCCAGCGCCCGCAGGGGGGAATTCACTGAAGCTTTCTTT. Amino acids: CASARRGEFTEAFF.

The CDR3 region has the DNA TGTGCCTGGAGTGTACTGCCCCGGAACACCGGGGAGCTGTTTTTT. It is translated as CAWSVLPRNTGELFF. The chain joins TRBV30 to TRBJ2-2; no clear D gene. Germline CDR1 reads GTSNPN; CDR2 reads SVGIG (reference sequence). The CDR3 length is 15 residues. The ends were cut back, 0 bases at V and 1 base at J, with 9 bases in the middle.

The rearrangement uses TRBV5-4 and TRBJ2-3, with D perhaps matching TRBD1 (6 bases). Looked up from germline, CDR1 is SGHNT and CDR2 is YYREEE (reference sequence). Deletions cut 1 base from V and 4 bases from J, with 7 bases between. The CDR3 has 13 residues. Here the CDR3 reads CASSLWTADTQYF. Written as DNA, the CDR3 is TGTGCCAGCAGCTTGTGGACAGCAGATACGCAGTATTTT.

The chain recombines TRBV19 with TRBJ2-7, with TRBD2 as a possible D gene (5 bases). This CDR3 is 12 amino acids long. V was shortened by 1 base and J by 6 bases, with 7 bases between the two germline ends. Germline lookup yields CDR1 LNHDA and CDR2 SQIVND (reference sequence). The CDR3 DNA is TGTGCCAGTAGTATAGTGGGAGCCGAGCAGTACTTC. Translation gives CASSIVGAEQYF.

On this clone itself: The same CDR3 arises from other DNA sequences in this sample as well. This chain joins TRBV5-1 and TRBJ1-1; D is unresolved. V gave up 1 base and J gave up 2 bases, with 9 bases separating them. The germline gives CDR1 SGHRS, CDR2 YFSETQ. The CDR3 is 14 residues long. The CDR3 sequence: CASSLLDLNTEAFF. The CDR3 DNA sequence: TGCGCCAGCAGCTTGCTCGACTTAAACACTGAAGCTTTCTTT.

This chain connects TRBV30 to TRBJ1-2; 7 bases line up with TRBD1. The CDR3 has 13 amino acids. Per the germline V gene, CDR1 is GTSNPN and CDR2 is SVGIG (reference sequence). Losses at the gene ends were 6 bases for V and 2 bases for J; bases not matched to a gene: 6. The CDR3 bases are TGTGCCTGCCGACAGGGACTGAACTATGGCTACACCTTC. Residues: CACRQGLNYGYTF. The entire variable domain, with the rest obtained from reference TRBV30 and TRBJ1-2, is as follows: SQTIHQWPATLVQPVGSPLSLECTVEGTSNPNLYWYRQAAGRGLQLLFYSVGIGQISSEVPQNLSASRPQDRQFILSSKKLLLSDSGFYLCACRQGLNYGYTFGSGTRLTVV.

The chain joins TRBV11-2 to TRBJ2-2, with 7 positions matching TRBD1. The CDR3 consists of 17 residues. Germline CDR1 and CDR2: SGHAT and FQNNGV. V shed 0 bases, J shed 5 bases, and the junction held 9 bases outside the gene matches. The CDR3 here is CASSLDDWGQLTGELFF. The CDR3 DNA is TGTGCCAGCAGCTTAGACGACTGGGGACAGCTAACCGGGGAGCTGTTTTTT.

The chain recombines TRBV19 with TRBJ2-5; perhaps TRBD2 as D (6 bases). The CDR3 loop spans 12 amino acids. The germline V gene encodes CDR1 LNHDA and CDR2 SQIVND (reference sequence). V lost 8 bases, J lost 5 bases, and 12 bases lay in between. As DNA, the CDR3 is TGTGCCAGTGGTGGGGACTTCGAGACCCAGTACTTC. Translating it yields CASGGDFETQYF.

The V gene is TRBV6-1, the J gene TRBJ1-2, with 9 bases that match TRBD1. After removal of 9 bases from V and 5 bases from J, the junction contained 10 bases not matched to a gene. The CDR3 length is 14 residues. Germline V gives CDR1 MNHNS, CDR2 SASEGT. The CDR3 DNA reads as TGTGCCAGGTGGATGGGGACAGGGACTTATGGCTACACCTTC. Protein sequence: CARWMGTGTYGYTF.

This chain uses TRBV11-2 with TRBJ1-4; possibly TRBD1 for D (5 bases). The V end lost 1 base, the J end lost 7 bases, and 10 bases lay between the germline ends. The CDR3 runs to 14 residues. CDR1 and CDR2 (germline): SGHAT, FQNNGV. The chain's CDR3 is CASSLGGTLEKLFF. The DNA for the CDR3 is TGTGCCAGCAGCTTAGGGGGGACTCTTGAAAAACTGTTTTTT.

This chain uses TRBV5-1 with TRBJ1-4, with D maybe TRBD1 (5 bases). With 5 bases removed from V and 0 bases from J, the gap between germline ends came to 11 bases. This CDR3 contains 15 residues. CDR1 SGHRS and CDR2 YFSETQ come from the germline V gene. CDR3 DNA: TGCGCCAGCAGTTGGACATCTCCAACTAATGAAAAACTGTTTTTT. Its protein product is CASSWTSPTNEKLFF.

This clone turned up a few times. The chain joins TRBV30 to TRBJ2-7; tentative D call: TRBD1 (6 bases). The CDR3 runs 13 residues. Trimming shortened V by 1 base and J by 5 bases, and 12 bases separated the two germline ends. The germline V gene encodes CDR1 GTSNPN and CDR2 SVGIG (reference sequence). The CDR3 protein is CAWSGQGRDEQYF. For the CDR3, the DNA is TGTGCCTGGAGTGGGCAGGGGAGAGACGAGCAGTACTTC. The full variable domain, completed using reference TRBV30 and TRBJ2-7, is SQTIHQWPATLVQPVGSPLSLECTVEGTSNPNLYWYRQAAGRGLQLLFYSVGIGQISSEVPQNLSASRPQDRQFILSSKKLLLSDSGFYLCAWSGQGRDEQYFGPGTRLTVT.

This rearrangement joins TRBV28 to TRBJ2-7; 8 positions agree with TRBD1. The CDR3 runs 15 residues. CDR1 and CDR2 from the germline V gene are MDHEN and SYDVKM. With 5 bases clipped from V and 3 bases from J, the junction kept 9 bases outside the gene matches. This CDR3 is CASSPRAGGFYEQYF. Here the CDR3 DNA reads TGTGCCAGCAGTCCTCGCGCAGGGGGCTTCTACGAGCAGTACTTC.

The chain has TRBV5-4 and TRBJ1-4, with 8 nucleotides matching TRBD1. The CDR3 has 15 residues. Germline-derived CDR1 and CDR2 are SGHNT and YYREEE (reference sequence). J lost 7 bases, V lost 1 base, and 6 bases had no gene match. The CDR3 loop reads CASSLMGTGLEKLFF. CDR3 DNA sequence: TGTGCCAGCAGCTTGATGGGGACAGGACTTGAAAAACTGTTTTTT.

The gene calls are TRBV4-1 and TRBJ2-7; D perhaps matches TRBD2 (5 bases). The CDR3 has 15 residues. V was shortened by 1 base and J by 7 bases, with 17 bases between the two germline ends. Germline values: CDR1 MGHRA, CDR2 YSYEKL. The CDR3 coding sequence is TGCGCCAGCAGCCAAGGAGACCCCACGGGGTGGGAGCAGTACTTC. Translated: CASSQGDPTGWEQYF.

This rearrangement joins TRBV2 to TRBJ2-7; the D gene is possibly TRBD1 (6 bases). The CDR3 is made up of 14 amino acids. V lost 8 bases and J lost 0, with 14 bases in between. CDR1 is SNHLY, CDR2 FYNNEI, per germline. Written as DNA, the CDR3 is TGTGCCAGCTGGGCTGACAGGACCTCCTACGAGCAGTACTTC. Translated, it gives CASWADRTSYEQYF.

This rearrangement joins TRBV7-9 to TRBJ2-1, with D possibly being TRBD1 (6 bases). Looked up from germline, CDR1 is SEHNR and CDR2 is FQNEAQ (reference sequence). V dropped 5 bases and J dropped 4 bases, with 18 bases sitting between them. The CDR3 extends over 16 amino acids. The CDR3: CASSHERGQTYNEQFF. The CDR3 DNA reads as TGTGCCAGCAGCCACGAACGCGGACAGACTTACAATGAGCAGTTCTTC.

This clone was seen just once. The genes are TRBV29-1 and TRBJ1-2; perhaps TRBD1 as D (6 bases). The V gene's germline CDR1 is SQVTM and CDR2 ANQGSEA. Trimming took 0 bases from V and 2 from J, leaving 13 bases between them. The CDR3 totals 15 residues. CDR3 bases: TGCAGCGTTGAAGACTCCTGGACAGACAACTATGGCTACACCTTC. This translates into CSVEDSWTDNYGYTF.

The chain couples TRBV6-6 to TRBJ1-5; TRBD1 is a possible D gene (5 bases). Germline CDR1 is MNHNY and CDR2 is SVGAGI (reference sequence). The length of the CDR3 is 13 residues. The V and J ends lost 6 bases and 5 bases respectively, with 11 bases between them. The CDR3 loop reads CASRRQFDQPQHF. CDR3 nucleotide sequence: TGTGCCAGCAGACGACAGTTCGATCAGCCCCAGCATTTT.

Here the CDR3 reads CSATGMNTEAFF. CDR3 bases: TGCAGCGCGACAGGGATGAACACTGAAGCTTTCTTT. The chain recombines TRBV29-1 with TRBJ1-1; 7 nucleotides agree with TRBD1. CDR3 length: 12 residues. CDR1 is SQVTM and CDR2 is ANQGSEA in the germline V gene. J gave up 0 bases and V 7 bases, and 2 bases lay outside the gene matches.

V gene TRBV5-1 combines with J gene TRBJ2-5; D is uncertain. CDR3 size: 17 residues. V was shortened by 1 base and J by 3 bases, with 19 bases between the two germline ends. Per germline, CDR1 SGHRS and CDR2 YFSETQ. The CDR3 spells CASSLTPTTLLEETQYF. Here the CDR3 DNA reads TGCGCCAGCAGCTTGACCCCTACTACCCTCCTGGAAGAGACCCAGTACTTC.

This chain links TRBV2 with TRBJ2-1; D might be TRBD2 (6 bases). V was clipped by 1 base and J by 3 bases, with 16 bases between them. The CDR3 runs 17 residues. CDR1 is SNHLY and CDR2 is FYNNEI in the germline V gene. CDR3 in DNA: TGTGCCAGCAGTGAAGACCCACTAGCTGAAAACTACAATGAGCAGTTCTTC. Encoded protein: CASSEDPLAENYNEQFF.

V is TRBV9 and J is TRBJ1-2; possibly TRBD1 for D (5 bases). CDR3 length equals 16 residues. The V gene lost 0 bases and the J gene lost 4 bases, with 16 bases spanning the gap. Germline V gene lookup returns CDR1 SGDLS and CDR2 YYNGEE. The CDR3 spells CASSVDFDSLFYGYTF. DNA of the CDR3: TGTGCCAGCAGCGTAGACTTCGACAGCCTGTTCTATGGCTACACCTTC.

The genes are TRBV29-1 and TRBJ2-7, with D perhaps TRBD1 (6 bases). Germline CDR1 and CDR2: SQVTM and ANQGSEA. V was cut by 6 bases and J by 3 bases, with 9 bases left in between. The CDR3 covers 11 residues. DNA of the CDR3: TGCAGCGTGGCACAGGGCTACGAGCAGTACTTC. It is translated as CSVAQGYEQYF.

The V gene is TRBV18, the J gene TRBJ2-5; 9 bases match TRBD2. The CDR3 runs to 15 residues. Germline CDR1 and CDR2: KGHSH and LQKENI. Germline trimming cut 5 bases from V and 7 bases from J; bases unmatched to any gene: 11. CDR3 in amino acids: CASSSRTSEEGTQYF. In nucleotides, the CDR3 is TGTGCCAGCTCATCCCGGACTAGCGAGGAGGGGACCCAGTACTTC.

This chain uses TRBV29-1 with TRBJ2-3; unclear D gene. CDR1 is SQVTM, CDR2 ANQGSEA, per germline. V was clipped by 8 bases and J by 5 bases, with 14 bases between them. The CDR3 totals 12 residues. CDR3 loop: CSLTVDIDTQYF. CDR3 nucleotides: TGCAGCCTTACTGTAGATATAGATACGCAGTATTTT.

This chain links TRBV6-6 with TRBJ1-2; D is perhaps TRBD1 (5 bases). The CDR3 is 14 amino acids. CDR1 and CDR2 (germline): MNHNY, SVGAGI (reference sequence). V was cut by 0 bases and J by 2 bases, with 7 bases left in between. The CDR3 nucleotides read TGTGCCAGCAGTTACTCGAAGGGGAACTATGGCTACACCTTC. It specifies CASSYSKGNYGYTF.

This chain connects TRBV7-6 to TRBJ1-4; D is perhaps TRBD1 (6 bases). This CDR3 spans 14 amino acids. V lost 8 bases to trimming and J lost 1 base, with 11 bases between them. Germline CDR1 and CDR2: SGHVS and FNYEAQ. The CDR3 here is CASARGGTNEKLFF. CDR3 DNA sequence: TGTGCCAGCGCTAGAGGGGGAACTAATGAAAAACTGTTTTTT.

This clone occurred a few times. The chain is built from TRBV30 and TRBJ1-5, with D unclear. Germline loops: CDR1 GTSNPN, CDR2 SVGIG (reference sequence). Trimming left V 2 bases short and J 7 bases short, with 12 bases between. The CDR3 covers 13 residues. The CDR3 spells CAWSLADRQPQHF. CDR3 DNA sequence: TGTGCCTGGAGTCTTGCCGATCGGCAGCCCCAGCATTTT.